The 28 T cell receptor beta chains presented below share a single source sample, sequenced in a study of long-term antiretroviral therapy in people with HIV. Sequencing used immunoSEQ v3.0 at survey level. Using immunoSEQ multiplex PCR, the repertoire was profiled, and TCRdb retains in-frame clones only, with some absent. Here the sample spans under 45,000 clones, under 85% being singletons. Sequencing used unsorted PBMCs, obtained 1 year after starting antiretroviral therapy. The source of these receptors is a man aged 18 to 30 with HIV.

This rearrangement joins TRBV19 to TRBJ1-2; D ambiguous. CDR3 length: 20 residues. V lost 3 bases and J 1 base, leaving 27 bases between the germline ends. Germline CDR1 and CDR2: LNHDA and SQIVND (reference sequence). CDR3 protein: CASSIIVQRPSPRSNYGYTF. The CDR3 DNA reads TGTGCCAGTAGTATCATTGTACAGAGACCTTCGCCGAGAAGTAACTATGGCTACACCTTC.

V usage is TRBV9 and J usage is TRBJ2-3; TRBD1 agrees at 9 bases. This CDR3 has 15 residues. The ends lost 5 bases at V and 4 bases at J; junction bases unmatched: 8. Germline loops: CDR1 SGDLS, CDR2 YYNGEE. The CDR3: CASSEWTGAADTQYF. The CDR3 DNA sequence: TGTGCCAGCAGTGAGTGGACAGGGGCGGCAGATACGCAGTATTTT.

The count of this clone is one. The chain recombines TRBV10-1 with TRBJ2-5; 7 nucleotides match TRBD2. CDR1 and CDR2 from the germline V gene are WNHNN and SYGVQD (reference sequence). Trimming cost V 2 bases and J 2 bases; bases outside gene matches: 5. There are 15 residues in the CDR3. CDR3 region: CASSEALAVQETQYF. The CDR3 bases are TGCGCCAGCAGTGAGGCCCTAGCGGTACAAGAGACCCAGTACTTC.

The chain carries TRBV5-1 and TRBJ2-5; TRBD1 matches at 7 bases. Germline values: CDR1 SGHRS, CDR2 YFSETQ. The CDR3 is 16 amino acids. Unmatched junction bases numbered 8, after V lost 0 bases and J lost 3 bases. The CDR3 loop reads CASSLDRQGNEETQYF. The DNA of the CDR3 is TGCGCCAGCAGCTTGGACCGACAGGGCAATGAAGAGACCCAGTACTTC.

The CDR3 region has the DNA TGTGCCAGCAGTGAACGGGCCTTCAACCCTAATGAAAAACTGTTTTTT. Encoded protein: CASSERAFNPNEKLFF. This rearrangement joins TRBV2 to TRBJ1-4; D unclear. The CDR3 runs to 16 residues. The V end lost 2 bases, the J end lost 3 bases, and 13 bases lay between the germline ends. Germline V gene lookup returns CDR1 SNHLY and CDR2 FYNNEI.

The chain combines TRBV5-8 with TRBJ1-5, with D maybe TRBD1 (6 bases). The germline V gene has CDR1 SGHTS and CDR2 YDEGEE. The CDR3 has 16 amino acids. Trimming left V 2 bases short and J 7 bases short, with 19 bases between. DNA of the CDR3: TGTGCCAGCAGCTTTAGTAACGGGGGCAATCAACAGCCCCAGCATTTT. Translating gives CASSFSNGGNQQPQHF. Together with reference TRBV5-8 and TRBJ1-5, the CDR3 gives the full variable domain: EAGVTQSPTHLIKTRGQQATLRCSPISGHTSVYWYQQALGLGLQFLLWYDEGEERNRGNFPPRFSGRQFPNYSSELNVNALELEDSALYLCASSFSNGGNQQPQHFGDGTRLSIL.

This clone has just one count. CDR3 sequence reads: CASSGDVNSYEQYF. DNA for the CDR3: TGTGCCAGCAGCGGGGACGTCAACTCCTACGAGCAGTACTTC. The V call is TRBV9, the J call TRBJ2-7; D may be TRBD1 or TRBD2 (5 bases each). V dropped 3 bases and J dropped 0 bases, with 10 bases sitting between them. This CDR3 is built from 14 residues. Germline V gene lookup returns CDR1 SGDLS and CDR2 YYNGEE.

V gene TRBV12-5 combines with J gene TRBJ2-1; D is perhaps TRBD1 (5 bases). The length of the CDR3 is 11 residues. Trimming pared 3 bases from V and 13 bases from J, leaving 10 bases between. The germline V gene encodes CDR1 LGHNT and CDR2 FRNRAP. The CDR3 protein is CASGLETDQFF. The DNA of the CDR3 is TGTGCTAGTGGTTTAGAGACAGACCAGTTCTTC.

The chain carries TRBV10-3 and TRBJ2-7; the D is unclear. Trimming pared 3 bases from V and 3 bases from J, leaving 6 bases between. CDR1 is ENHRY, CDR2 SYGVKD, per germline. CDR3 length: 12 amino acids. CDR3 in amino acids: CAISEGRYEQYF. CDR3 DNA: TGTGCCATCAGTGAAGGTCGCTACGAGCAGTACTTC.

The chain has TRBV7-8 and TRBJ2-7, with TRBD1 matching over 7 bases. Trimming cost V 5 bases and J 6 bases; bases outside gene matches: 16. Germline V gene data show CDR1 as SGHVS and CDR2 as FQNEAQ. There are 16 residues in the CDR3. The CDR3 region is CASSARDRDLRGEQYF. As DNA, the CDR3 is TGTGCCAGCAGCGCCAGAGACAGGGACCTCAGGGGCGAGCAGTACTTC.

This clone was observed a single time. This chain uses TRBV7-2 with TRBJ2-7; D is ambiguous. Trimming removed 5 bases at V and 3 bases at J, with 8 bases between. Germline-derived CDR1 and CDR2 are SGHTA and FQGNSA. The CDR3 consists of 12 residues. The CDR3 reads CASSTHSYEQYF. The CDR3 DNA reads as TGTGCCAGCAGCACCCACAGCTACGAGCAGTACTTC.

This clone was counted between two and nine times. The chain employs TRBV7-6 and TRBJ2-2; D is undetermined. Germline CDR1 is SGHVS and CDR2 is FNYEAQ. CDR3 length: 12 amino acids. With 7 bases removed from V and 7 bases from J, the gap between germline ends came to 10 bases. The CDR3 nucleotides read TGTGCCAGCACCTTGGACGACGGGGAGCTGTTTTTT. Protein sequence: CASTLDDGELFF.

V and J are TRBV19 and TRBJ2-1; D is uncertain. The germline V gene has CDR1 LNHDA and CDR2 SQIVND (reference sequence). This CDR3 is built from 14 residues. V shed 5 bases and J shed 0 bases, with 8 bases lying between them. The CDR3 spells CASSPRISYNEQFF. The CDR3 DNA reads TGTGCCAGTAGTCCGAGAATCTCCTACAATGAGCAGTTCTTC.

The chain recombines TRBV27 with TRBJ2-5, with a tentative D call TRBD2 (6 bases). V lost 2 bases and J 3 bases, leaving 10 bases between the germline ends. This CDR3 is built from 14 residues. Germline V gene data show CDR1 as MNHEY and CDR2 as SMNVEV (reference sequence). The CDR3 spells CASSLAGFEETQYF. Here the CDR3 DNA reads TGTGCCAGCAGTTTAGCGGGATTCGAAGAGACCCAGTACTTC.

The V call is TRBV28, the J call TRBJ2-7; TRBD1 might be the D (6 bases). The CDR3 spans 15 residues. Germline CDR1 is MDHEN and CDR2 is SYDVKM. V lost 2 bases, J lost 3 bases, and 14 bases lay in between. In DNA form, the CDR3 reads TGTGCCAGCAGTTTAGGTACAGGGACCGGCTACGAGCAGTACTTC. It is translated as CASSLGTGTGYEQYF.

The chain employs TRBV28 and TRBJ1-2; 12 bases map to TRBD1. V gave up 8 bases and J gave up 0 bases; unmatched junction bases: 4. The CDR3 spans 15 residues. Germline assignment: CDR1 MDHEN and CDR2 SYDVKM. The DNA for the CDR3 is TGTGCCAGCGGGGGACAGGGGGCTTCTAACTATGGCTACACCTTC. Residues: CASGGQGASNYGYTF.

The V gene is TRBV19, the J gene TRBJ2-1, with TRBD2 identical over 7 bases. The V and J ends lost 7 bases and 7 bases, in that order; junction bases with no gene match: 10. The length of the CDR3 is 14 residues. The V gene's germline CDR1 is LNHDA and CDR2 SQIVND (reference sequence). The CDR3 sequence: CASKGWDGRNEQFF. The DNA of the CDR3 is TGTGCCAGTAAAGGGTGGGACGGGAGGAATGAGCAGTTCTTC.

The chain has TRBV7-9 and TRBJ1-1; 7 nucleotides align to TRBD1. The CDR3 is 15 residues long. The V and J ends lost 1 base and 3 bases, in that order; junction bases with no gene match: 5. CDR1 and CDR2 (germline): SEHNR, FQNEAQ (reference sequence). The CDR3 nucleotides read TGTGCCAGCAGCTTAGTAACAGGGGCTTACACTGAAGCTTTCTTT. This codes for CASSLVTGAYTEAFF.

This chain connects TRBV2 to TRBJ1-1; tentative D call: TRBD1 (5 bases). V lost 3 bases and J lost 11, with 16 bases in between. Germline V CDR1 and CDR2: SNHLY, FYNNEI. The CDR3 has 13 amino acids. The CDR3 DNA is TGTGCCAGCAGTGAGCGACAGCACCCGGGGGCTTTCTTT. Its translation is CASSERQHPGAFF.

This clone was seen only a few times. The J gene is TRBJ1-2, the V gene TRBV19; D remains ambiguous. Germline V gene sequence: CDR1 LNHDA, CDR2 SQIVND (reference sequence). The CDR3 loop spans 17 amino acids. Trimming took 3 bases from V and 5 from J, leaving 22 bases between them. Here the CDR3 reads CASSIAPSRASGYGYTF. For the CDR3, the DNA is TGTGCCAGTAGTATTGCCCCTTCGAGAGCCAGTGGGTATGGCTACACCTTC.

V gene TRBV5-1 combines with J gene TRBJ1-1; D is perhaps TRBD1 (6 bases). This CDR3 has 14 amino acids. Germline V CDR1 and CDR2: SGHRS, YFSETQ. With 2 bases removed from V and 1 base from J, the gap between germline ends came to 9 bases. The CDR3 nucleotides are TGCGCCAGCAGCTTCCGACAGGCGAACACTGAAGCTTTCTTT. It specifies CASSFRQANTEAFF. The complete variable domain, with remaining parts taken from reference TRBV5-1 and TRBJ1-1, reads KAGVTQTPRYLIKTRGQQVTLSCSPISGHRSVSWYQQTPGQGLQFLFEYFSETQRNKGNFPGRFSGRQFSNSRSEMNVSTLELGDSALYLCASSFRQANTEAFFGQGTRLTVV.

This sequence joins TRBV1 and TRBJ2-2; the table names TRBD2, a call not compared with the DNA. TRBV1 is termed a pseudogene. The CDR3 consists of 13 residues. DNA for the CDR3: TGCACCAGCAGCCAAGACCCGGGATTAGAGCTGTTTTTT. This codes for CTSSQDPGLELFF.

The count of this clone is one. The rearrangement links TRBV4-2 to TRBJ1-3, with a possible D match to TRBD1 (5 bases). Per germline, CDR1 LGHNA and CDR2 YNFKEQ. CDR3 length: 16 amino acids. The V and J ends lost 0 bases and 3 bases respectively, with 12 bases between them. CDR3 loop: CASSQDLAGGGNTIYF. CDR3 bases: TGTGCCAGCAGCCAAGATCTAGCCGGGGGTGGAAACACCATATATTTT.

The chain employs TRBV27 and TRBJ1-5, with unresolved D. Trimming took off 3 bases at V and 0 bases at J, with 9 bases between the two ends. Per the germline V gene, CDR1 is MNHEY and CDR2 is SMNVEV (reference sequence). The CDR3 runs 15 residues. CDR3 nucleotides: TGTGCCAGCAGTTTCCTAGGCTCTAGCAATCAGCCCCAGCATTTT. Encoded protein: CASSFLGSSNQPQHF.

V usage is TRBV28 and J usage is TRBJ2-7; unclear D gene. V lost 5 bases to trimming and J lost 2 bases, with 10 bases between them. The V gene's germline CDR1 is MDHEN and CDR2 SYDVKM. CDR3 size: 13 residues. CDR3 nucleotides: TGTGCCAGCAGTCCTTCTGGGCCCTACGAGCAGTACTTC. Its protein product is CASSPSGPYEQYF.

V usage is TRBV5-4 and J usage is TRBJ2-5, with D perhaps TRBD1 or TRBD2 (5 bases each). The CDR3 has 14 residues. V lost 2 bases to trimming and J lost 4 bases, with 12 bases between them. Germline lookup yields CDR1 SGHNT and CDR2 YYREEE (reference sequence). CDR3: CASSFRDGTETQYF. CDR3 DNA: TGTGCCAGCAGCTTCCGGGACGGTACAGAGACCCAGTACTTC.

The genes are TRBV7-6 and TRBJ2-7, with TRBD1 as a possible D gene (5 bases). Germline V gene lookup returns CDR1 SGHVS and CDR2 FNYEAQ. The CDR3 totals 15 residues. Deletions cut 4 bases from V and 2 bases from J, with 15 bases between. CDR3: CASSSGRTLTYEQYF. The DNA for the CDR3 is TGTGCCAGCAGCTCCGGACGGACACTTACCTACGAGCAGTACTTC.

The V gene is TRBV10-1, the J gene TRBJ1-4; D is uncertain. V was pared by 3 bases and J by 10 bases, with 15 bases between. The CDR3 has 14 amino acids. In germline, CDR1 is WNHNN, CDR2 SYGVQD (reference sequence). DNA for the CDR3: TGCGCCAGCAGTGATCCCGAATCCCGCGGAAAACTGTTTTTT. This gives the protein CASSDPESRGKLFF.